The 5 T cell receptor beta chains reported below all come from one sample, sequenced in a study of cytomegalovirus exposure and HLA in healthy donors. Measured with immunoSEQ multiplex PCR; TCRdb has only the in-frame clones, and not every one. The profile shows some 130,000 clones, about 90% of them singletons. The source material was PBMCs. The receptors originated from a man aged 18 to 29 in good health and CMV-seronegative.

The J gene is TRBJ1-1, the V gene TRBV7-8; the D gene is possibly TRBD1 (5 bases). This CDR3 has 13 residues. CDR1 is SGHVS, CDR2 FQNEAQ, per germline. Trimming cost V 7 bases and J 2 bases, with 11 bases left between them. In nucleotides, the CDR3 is TGTGCCAGCAAAAGGACATTTAACACTGAAGCTTTCTTT. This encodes CASKRTFNTEAFF.

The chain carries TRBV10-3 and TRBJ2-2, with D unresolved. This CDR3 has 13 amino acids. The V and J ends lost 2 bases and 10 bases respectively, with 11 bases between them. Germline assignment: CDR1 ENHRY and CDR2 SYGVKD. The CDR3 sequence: CAISETVLAELFF. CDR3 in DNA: TGTGCCATCAGTGAGACGGTTCTCGCGGAGCTGTTTTTT.

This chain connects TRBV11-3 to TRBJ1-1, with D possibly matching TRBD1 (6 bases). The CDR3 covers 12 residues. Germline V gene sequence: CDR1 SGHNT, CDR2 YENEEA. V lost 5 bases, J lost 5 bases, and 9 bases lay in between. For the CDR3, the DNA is TGTGCCAGCAGCCTAAGGGGGACTGAAGCTTTCTTT. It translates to CASSLRGTEAFF.

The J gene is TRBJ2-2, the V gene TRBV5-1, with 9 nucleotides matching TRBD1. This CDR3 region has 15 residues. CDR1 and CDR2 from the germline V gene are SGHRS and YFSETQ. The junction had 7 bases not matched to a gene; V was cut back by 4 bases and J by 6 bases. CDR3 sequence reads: CASSPGTGIAGELFF. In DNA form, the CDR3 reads TGCGCCAGCAGCCCCGGGACAGGGATCGCCGGGGAGCTGTTTTTT.

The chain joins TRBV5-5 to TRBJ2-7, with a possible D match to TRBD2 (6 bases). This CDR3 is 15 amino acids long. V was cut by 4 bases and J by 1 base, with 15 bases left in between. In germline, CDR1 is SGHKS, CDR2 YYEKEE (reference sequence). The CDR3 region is CASSTPDGGSYEQYF. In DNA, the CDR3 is TGTGCCAGCAGCACCCCGGACGGAGGGTCCTACGAGCAGTACTTC.